This T cell receptor (beta chain) comes out of a study of TIL therapy for anti-PD-1-resistant metastatic lung cancer. Per germline, CDR1 MDHEN and CDR2 SYDVKM. Unmatched junction bases numbered 9, after V lost 6 bases and J lost 0 bases. This CDR3 spans 19 amino acids. Time point denoted: pre-treatment sample, taken before nivolumab and TIL therapy. The immunoSEQ assay was v3. Profiling relied on immunoSEQ multiplex PCR, and the TCRdb table lists in-frame clones only, not all of them. The table records about 32,000 clones, about 70% of them present only once. The chain carries TRBV28 and TRBJ2-3; the match to TRBD2 covers 16 bases. The clonotype was recovered from a woman aged 25-80 years with non-small cell lung cancer. This specimen was blood, taken at baseline. The CDR3 loop reads CASSPEGLAGGTSTDTQYF. CDR3 nucleotide sequence: TGTGCCAGCAGCCCTGAGGGACTAGCGGGAGGGACCAGCACAGATACGCAGTATTTT.